Listed below are T cell receptor beta chains from one sample, sequenced in a study of blood T cell repertoires in COVID-19. Only in-frame clones appear in the TCRdb table, and some are missing; sequencing was by immunoSEQ multiplex PCR. Of roughly 80,000 clones in the sample, approximately 80% are singletons; the top ten hold about 5.8%. Sequences were obtained from peripheral blood. These receptors originate from a man aged 60-69 years with active or convalescent COVID-19. CDR3s include the opening cysteine and the closing phenylalanine or tryptophan. A D gene is named only where the DNA matches it firmly. Some rows mark clone size as missing; the rest say once, few, many or name a class of expanded clone.

abundance: -; d_gene: TRBD2; v_gene: TRBV3-1/TRBV3-2; j_gene: TRBJ2-2; CDR3nt: TGTGCCAGCAGCCACAGGCGGGGGGGCGGAACCGGGGAGCTGTTTTTT; CDR3aa: CASSHRRGGGTGELFF
abundance: many; d_gene: -; v_gene: TRBV5-5; j_gene: TRBJ2-6; CDR3nt: TGTGCCAGCAGCTCGTCTCAGAACTCTGGGGCCAACGTCCTGACTTTC; CDR3aa: CASSSSQNSGANVLTF
abundance: -; d_gene: TRBD1; v_gene: TRBV27; j_gene: TRBJ1-1; CDR3nt: TGTGCCAGCAGCTCCCGATCTACCGGGACAGGGATGAACACTGAAGCTTTCTTT; CDR3aa: CASSSRSTGTGMNTEAFF
abundance: once; d_gene: -; v_gene: TRBV29-1; j_gene: TRBJ2-3; CDR3nt: TGCAGCGCCTTCTCAGGGGGGCTGGGAGATACGCAGTATTTT; CDR3aa: CSAFSGGLGDTQYF
abundance: -; d_gene: TRBD1; v_gene: TRBV5-6; j_gene: TRBJ2-7; CDR3nt: TGTGCCAGCAGCTCGGGACAGGGGGCGCGAGAGCAGTACTTC; CDR3aa: CASSSGQGAREQYF
abundance: -; d_gene: TRBD1; v_gene: TRBV10-3; j_gene: TRBJ1-4; CDR3nt: TGTGCCATCAGTGGCGACAGGGGGCGAACTACTAATGAAAAACTGTTTTTT; CDR3aa: CAISGDRGRTTNEKLFF
abundance: -; d_gene: -; v_gene: TRBV20-1; j_gene: TRBJ1-4; CDR3nt: TGCAGTGCTAGTAGGGGCGCAGATGAAAAACTGTTTTTT; CDR3aa: CSASRGADEKLFF
abundance: -; d_gene: -; v_gene: TRBV5-4; j_gene: TRBJ2-5; CDR3nt: TGTGCCAGCAGCTTGGGCCACGGCGGGGAGACCCAGTACTTC; CDR3aa: CASSLGHGGETQYF
abundance: -; d_gene: -; v_gene: TRBV9; j_gene: TRBJ1-1; CDR3nt: TGTGCCAGCAGTACCGGGGACGGGAGGGGCACTGAAGCTTTCTTT; CDR3aa: CASSTGDGRGTEAFF
abundance: once; d_gene: -; v_gene: TRBV7-2; j_gene: TRBJ2-2; CDR3nt: TGTGCCAGCAGCCCTCGACAGGCCACCGGGGAGCTGTTTTTT; CDR3aa: CASSPRQATGELFF
abundance: -; d_gene: -; v_gene: TRBV6-2/TRBV6-3; j_gene: TRBJ2-2; CDR3nt: TGTGCCAGCAGTTTGGCTGGGGCCACCAGTGCCGGGGAGCTGTTTTTT; CDR3aa: CASSLAGATSAGELFF
abundance: -; d_gene: -; v_gene: TRBV29-1; j_gene: TRBJ2-3; CDR3nt: TGCAGCGTTGGGACTAGCACAGATACGCAGTATTTT; CDR3aa: CSVGTSTDTQYF
abundance: -; d_gene: -; v_gene: TRBV10-3; j_gene: TRBJ2-7; CDR3nt: TGTGCCATCAGCTATGACAGGTTCACGGGGGAGCAGTACTTC; CDR3aa: CAISYDRFTGEQYF
abundance: -; d_gene: -; v_gene: TRBV27; j_gene: TRBJ1-1; CDR3nt: TGTGCCAGCAGGTCTTCGGGATATTACACTGAAGCTTTCTTT; CDR3aa: CASRSSGYYTEAFF
abundance: -; d_gene: -; v_gene: TRBV6-6; j_gene: TRBJ1-5; CDR3nt: TGTGCCAGCACTAATAGGGGGCAGCCCCAGCATTTT; CDR3aa: CASTNRGQPQHF
abundance: -; d_gene: TRBD1; v_gene: TRBV6-5; j_gene: TRBJ2-7; CDR3nt: TGTGCCAGCAGCGATCGGACAGGGAAGGACGAGCAGTACTTC; CDR3aa: CASSDRTGKDEQYF
abundance: once; d_gene: -; v_gene: TRBV6-4; j_gene: TRBJ1-2; CDR3nt: TGTGCCAGCTCTCCCTCCCAGGGGAACGCCAACAAGAGATATGGCTACACCTTC; CDR3aa: CASSPSQGNANKRYGYTF
abundance: -; d_gene: TRBD1; v_gene: TRBV27; j_gene: TRBJ2-2; CDR3nt: TGTGCCAGCAGTCTCCGACAGGGGGGGATAGTGGAGCTGTTTTTT; CDR3aa: CASSLRQGGIVELFF
abundance: -; d_gene: TRBD1; v_gene: TRBV9; j_gene: TRBJ2-5; CDR3nt: TGTGCCAGCAGCACGGACAGGGGGGGACAAGAGACCCAGTACTTC; CDR3aa: CASSTDRGGQETQYF
abundance: -; d_gene: -; v_gene: TRBV2; j_gene: TRBJ2-7; CDR3nt: TGTGCCAGCAGTGGGACGGGACAATTAGCCTACGAGCAGTACTTC; CDR3aa: CASSGTGQLAYEQYF
abundance: -; d_gene: TRBD2; v_gene: TRBV14; j_gene: TRBJ2-3; CDR3nt: TGTGCCAGCAGCCCCAGGACTAGCGGGGGCCCTGGTGATACGCAGTATTTT; CDR3aa: CASSPRTSGGPGDTQYF
abundance: -; d_gene: -; v_gene: TRBV18; j_gene: TRBJ2-7; CDR3nt: TGTGCCAGCTCACCGGGCTCTCGCAACGCTGGCGAGCAGTACTTC; CDR3aa: CASSPGSRNAGEQYF
abundance: -; d_gene: TRBD1; v_gene: TRBV11-2; j_gene: TRBJ1-6; CDR3nt: TGTGCCAGCAGCTTAGGACAGGGGGGATCACCCCTCCACTTT; CDR3aa: CASSLGQGGSPLHF
abundance: -; d_gene: -; v_gene: TRBV5-1; j_gene: TRBJ1-4; CDR3nt: TGCGCCAGCAGCCCCGGGACAACTAATGAAAAACTGTTTTTT; CDR3aa: CASSPGTTNEKLFF
abundance: few; d_gene: TRBD2; v_gene: TRBV7-9; j_gene: TRBJ2-1; CDR3nt: TGTGCCGGTCAGCGGGGGGAGTTGGGTGAGCAGTTCTTC; CDR3aa: CAGQRGELGEQFF
abundance: -; d_gene: TRBD2; v_gene: TRBV2; j_gene: TRBJ2-1; CDR3nt: TGTGCCAGGGGTAGCGGGGGGGCTTCTTTTGAGCAGTTCTTC; CDR3aa: CARGSGGASFEQFF
abundance: -; d_gene: -; v_gene: TRBV5-1; j_gene: TRBJ2-3; CDR3nt: TGCGCCAGCAGCCCGAACAGATTCACTAGCACAGATACGCAGTATTTT; CDR3aa: CASSPNRFTSTDTQYF
abundance: -; d_gene: -; v_gene: TRBV13; j_gene: TRBJ1-6; CDR3nt: TGTGCCAGCAGCTTGGGCAGGTTAAATTCACCCCTCCACTTT; CDR3aa: CASSLGRLNSPLHF
abundance: -; d_gene: TRBD2; v_gene: TRBV11-2; j_gene: TRBJ2-1; CDR3nt: TGTGCCAGCAGCCTGGGACTAGCGGGGGGATCCTACAATGAGCAGTTCTTC; CDR3aa: CASSLGLAGGSYNEQFF
abundance: once; d_gene: TRBD1; v_gene: TRBV19; j_gene: TRBJ1-6; CDR3nt: TGTGCCAGTAGCCAACAGGGGGATTATTCACCCCTCCACTTT; CDR3aa: CASSQQGDYSPLHF
abundance: -; d_gene: -; v_gene: TRBV6-5; j_gene: TRBJ1-5; CDR3nt: TGTGCCAGCAGTTATCAGGCAGGGGTTCAGCCCCAGCATTTT; CDR3aa: CASSYQAGVQPQHF
abundance: -; d_gene: -; v_gene: TRBV30; j_gene: TRBJ2-7; CDR3nt: TGTGCCTGGAGGCCCCTAGACTACGAGCAGTACTTC; CDR3aa: CAWRPLDYEQYF